A selection of T cell receptor beta chains follows, all from one sample in a study of OX40 agonist ivuxolimab in advanced cancers. Using immunoSEQ multiplex PCR, the repertoire was profiled, and TCRdb retains in-frame clones only, with some absent. The sample comprises tens of thousands of clones, approximately 86% of which are singletons, and roughly 0.95% rests with the top ten. This material consisted of CD4+ or CD8+ T cells sorted from blood, taken in a trial of the OX40 agonist ivuxolimab. The origin of the receptors is an adult with an advanced solid tumor such as melanoma, head and neck, liver or kidney cancer. The CDR3 runs from the conserved cysteine through the conserved F or W.

j_call,v_call,cdr3_aa
TRBJ2-7,TRBV6-1,CASSRLPDSYEQYF
TRBJ2-1,TRBV7-9,CASSFWLASGRFSYNEQFF
TRBJ1-1,TRBV29-1,CSVTDSSVSAFF
.,TRBV7-3,CASSLTAGEVYEQYF
TRBJ2-7,TRBV10-1,CASSETSGKTYEQYF
TRBJ2-2,TRBV5-4,CASSLGTGGSGGELFF
TRBJ1-2,TRBV29-1,CSVAGGINYGYTF
TRBJ2-7,TRBV7-8,CASSKITREKQYF
TRBJ1-1,TRBV5-4,CASSRQGTNTEAFF
TRBJ2-1,TRBV2,CASSARGGYDEQFF
TRBJ2-2,TRBV4-2,CATPGFRNTGELFF
TRBJ2-3,TRBV6-5,CASSYRLAGGPYTQYF
TRBJ1-4,TRBV28,CATWGVNEKLFF
TRBJ2-2,TRBV27,CASGAGRAAGELFF
TRBJ1-1,TRBV30,CAVGRGLSEAFF
TRBJ1-1,TRBV19,CASDGQMNTEAFF
TRBJ2-7,TRBV28,CASSPSGLAGTNYEQYF
TRBJ2-3,TRBV28,CASSPWEGGPTDTQYF
TRBJ2-2,TRBV27,CASSSTSGNTGELFF
TRBJ1-5,TRBV18,CASSPGSNQPQHF
TRBJ2-5,TRBV6-1,CASSDLGQGVGETQYF
TRBJ2-5,TRBV27,CASSLPPQETQYF
TRBJ2-1,TRBV6-4,CASSDFLAGVNEQFF